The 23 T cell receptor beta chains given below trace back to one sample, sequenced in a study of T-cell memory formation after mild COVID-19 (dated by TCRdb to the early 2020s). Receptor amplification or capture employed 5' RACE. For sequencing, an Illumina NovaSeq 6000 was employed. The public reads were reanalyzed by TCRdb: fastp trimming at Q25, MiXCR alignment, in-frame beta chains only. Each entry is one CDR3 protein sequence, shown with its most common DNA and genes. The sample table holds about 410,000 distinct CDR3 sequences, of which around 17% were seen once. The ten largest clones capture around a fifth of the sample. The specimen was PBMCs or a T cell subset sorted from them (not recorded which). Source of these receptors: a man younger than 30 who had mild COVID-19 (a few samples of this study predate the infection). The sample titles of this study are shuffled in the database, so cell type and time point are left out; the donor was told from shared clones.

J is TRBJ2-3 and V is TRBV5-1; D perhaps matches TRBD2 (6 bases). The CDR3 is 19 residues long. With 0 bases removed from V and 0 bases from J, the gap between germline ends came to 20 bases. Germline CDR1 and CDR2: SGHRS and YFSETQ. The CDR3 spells CASSLGRRWGVVSTDTQYF. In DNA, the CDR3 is TGCGCCAGCAGCTTGGGACGTCGGTGGGGGGTTGTTAGCACAGATACGCAGTATTTT. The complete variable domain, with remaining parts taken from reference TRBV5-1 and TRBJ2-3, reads KAGVTQTPRYLIKTRGQQVTLSCSPISGHRSVSWYQQTPGQGLQFLFEYFSETQRNKGNFPGRFSGRQFSNSRSEMNVSTLELGDSALYLCASSLGRRWGVVSTDTQYFGPGTRLTVL.

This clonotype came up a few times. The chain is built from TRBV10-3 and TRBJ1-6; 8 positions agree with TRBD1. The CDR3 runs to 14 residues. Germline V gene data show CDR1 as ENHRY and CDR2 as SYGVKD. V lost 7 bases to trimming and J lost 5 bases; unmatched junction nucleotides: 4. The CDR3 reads CAINPTGDNSPLHF. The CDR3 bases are TGTGCCATCAATCCGACAGGGGATAATTCACCCCTCCACTTT.

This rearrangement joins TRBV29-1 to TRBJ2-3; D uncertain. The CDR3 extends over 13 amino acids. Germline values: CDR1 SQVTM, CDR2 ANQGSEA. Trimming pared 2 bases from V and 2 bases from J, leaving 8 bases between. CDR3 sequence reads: CSVEPLITDTQYF. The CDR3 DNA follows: TGCAGCGTTGAACCTTTAATCACAGATACGCAGTATTTT.

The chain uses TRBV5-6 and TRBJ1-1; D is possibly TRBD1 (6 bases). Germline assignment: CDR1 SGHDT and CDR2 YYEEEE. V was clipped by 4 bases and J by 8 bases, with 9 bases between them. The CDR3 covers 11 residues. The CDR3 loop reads CASSRGPEAFF. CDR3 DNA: TGTGCCAGCAGCCGGGGGCCAGAAGCTTTCTTT.

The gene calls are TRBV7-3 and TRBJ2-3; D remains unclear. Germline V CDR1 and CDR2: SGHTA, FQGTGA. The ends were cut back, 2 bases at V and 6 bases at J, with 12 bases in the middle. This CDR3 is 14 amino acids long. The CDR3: CASSLGRPADTQYF. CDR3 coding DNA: TGTGCCAGCAGCTTAGGGCGCCCGGCGGATACGCAGTATTTT.

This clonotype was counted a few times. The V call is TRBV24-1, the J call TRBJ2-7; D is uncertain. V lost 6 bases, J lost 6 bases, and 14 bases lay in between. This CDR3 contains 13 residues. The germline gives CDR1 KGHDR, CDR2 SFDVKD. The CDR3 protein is CATSPPSHGEQYV. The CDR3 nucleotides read TGTGCCACCAGTCCCCCTTCACATGGCGAGCAGTACGTC.

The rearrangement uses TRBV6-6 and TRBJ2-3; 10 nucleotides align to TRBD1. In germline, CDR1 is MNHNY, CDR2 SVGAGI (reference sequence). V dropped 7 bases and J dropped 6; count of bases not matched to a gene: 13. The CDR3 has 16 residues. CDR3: CASNGFGTGARDTQYF. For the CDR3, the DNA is TGTGCCAGCAATGGGTTCGGGACAGGGGCCAGGGATACGCAGTATTTT.

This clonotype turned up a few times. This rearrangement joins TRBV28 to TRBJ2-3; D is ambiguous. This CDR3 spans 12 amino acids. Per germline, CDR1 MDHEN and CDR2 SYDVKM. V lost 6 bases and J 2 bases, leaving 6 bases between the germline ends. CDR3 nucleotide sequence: TGTGCCAGCAGCGGCTTCACAGATACGCAGTATTTT. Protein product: CASSGFTDTQYF.

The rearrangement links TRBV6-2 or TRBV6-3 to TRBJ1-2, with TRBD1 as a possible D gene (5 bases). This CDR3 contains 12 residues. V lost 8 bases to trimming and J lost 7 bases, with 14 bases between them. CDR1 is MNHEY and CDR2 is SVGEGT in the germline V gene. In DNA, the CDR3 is TGTGCCAGCTCGTCGGGGGGTTTTGGCTACACCTTC. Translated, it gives CASSSGGFGYTF.

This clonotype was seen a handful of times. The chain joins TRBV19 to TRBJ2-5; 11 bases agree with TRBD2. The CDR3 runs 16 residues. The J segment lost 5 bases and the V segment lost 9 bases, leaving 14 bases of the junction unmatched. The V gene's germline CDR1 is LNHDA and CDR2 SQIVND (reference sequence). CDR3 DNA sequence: TGTGCCAGCAGAGGAGTAGCGGGGGGGCGCGGGGAGACCCAGTACTTC. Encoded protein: CASRGVAGGRGETQYF.

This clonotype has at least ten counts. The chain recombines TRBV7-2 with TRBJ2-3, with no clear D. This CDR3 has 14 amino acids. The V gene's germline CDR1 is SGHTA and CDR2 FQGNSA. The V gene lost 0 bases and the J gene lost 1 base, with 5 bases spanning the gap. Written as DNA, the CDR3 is TGTGCCAGCAGCTTAGCCTGGGGCACAGATACGCAGTATTTT. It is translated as CASSLAWGTDTQYF.

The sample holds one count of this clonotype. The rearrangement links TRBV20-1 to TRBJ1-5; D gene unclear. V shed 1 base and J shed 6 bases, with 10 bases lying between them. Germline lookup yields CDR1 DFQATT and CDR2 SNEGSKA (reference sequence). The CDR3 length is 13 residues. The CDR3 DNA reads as TGCAGTGCTAGAGTAGGTGCGGGTCAGCCCCAGCATTTT. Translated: CSARVGAGQPQHF.

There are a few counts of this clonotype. The CDR3 DNA is TGTGCCAGCAGGTCCGAAGCGGGACGAGATACGCAGTATTTT. This translates into CASRSEAGRDTQYF. The V gene is TRBV6-5, the J gene TRBJ2-3; TRBD2 matches 7 bases. The ends lost 6 bases at V and 5 bases at J; junction bases unmatched: 8. The CDR3 is 14 residues long. Per the germline V gene, CDR1 is MNHEY and CDR2 is SVGAGI.

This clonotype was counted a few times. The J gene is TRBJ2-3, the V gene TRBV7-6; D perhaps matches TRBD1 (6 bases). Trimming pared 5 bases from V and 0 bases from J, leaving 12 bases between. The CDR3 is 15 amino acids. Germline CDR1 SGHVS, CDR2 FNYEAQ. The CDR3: CASSDRITSTDTQYF. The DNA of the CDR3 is TGTGCCAGCAGCGACAGGATCACTAGCACAGATACGCAGTATTTT.

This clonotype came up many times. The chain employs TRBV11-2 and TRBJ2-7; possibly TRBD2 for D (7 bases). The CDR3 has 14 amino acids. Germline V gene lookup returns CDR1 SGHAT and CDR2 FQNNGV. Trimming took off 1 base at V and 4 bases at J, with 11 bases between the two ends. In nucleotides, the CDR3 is TGTGCCAGCAGCTTAGGGGGGGGCTCATACGAGCAGTACTTC. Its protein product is CASSLGGGSYEQYF.

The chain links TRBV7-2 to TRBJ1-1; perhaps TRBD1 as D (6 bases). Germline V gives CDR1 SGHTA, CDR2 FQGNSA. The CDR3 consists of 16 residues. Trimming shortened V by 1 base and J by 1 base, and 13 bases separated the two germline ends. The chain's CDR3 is CASSLGGTPSNTEAFF. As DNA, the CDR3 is TGTGCCAGCAGCTTAGGGGGGACACCCTCGAACACTGAAGCTTTCTTT. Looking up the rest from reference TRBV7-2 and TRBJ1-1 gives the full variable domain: GAGVSQSPSNKVTEKGKDVELRCDPISGHTALYWYRQSLGQGLEFLIYFQGNSAPDKSGLPSDRFSAERTGGSVSTLTIQRTQQEDSAVYLCASSLGGTPSNTEAFFGQGTRLTVV.

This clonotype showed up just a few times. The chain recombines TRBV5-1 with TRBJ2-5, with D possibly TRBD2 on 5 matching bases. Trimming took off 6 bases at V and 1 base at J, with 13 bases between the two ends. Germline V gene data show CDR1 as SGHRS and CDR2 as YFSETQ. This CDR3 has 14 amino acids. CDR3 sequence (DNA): TGCGCCAGCAAACCGCCGGGATCCCAAGAGACCCAGTACTTC. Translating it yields CASKPPGSQETQYF.

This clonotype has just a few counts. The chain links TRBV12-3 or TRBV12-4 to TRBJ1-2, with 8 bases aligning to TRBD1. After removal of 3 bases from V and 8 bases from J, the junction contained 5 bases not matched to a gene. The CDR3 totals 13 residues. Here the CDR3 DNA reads TGTGCCAGCAGTTTCCAGGGGGCGGGGGGCTACACCTTC. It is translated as CASSFQGAGGYTF.

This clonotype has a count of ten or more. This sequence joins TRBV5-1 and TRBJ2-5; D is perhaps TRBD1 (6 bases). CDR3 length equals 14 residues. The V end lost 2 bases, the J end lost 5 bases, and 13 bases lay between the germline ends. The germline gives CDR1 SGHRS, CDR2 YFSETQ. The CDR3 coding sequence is TGCGCCAGCAGCTTACTGGGGGCGTTGGAGACCCAGTACTTC. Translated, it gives CASSLLGALETQYF.

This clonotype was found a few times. CDR3: CASSFSGRGEKLFF. In DNA, the CDR3 is TGTGCCAGCAGCTTTAGTGGGCGCGGGGAAAAACTGTTTTTT. This chain connects TRBV9 to TRBJ1-4; D is unclear. Germline-derived CDR1 and CDR2 are SGDLS and YYNGEE. Trimming removed 4 bases from V and 8 bases from J, with 15 bases in between. CDR3 length: 14 amino acids.

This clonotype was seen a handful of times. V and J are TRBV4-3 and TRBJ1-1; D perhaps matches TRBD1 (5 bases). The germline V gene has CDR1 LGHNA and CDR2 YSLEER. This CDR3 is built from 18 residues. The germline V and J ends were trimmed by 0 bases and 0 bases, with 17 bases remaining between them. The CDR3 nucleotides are TGCGCCAGCAGCCAAGAGTCTCGGGACTCAGACATGAACACTGAAGCTTTCTTT. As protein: CASSQESRDSDMNTEAFF.

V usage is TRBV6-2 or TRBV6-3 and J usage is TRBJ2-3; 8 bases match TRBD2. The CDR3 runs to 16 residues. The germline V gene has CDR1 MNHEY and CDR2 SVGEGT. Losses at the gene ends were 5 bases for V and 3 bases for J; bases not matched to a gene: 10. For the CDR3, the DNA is TGTGCCAGCAGTCCCCTCTTAGCGGGGTTAACAGATACGCAGTATTTT. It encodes CASSPLLAGLTDTQYF.

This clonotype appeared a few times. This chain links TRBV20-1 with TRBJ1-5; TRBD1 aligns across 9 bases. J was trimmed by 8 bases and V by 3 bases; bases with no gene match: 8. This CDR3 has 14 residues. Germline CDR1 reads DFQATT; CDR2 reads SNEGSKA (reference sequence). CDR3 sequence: CSARETGGAKPQHF. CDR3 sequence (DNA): TGCAGTGCTAGGGAGACAGGGGGTGCGAAGCCCCAGCATTTT.